The 19 T cell receptor beta chains below come from one sample, sequenced in a study of blood T cell repertoires in COVID-19. The table came from immunoSEQ multiplex PCR; TCRdb's copy has only in-frame clones and leaves some out. The sample contains 190,000 or so clones, 80% to 90% of which appear only once. What was sequenced was peripheral blood. The origin of the receptors is a woman aged 18-29 years who had recovered from COVID-19.

The rearrangement joins TRBV7-2 to TRBJ2-7, with 9 bases identical to TRBD2. The germline V gene has CDR1 SGHTA and CDR2 FQGNSA. CDR3 length: 16 amino acids. J was trimmed by 1 base and V by 6 bases; bases with no gene match: 10. The CDR3 DNA sequence: TGTGCCAGCAGTCGTAGCGGGGGCCCTACTTCCTACGAGCAGTACTTC. Translation gives CASSRSGGPTSYEQYF.

The genes are TRBV9 and TRBJ2-7; 7 nucleotides line up with TRBD1. The J segment lost 4 bases and the V segment lost 0 bases, leaving 7 bases of the junction unmatched. Per germline, CDR1 SGDLS and CDR2 YYNGEE. This CDR3 comprises 15 residues. For the CDR3, the DNA is TGTGCCAGCAGCGTAGGACAGGGCGGTAGGTACGAGCAGTACTTC. This codes for CASSVGQGGRYEQYF.

The CDR3 DNA follows: TGTGCCAGCTCACCACCCGGTGGGGACAGGGGGACGCGGGACACTGAAGCTTTCTTT. Translation: CASSPPGGDRGTRDTEAFF. This chain uses TRBV18 with TRBJ1-1, with 11 bases aligning to TRBD1. V trimming: 0 bases; J trimming: 3 bases; junction bases outside the gene matches: 12. The CDR3 extends over 19 amino acids. Germline V lookup: CDR1 KGHSH, CDR2 LQKENI.

This chain connects TRBV7-2 to TRBJ2-2; 9 bases are a match to TRBD1. Germline assignment: CDR1 SGHTA and CDR2 FQGNSA. The CDR3 is 16 residues long. Trimming at V came to 4 bases and at J to 5 bases, leaving 8 bases not matched to a gene. The CDR3 coding sequence is TGTGCCAGCAGCTCCCGGGACAGGGCTTTTACCGGGGAGCTGTTTTTT. This translates into CASSSRDRAFTGELFF.

The genes are TRBV2 and TRBJ2-7, with 9 bases that match TRBD2. The CDR3 loop spans 13 amino acids. Germline CDR1 reads SNHLY; CDR2 reads FYNNEI. As DNA, the CDR3 is TGTGCAAGCATGGCTAGCGGGACGGGTGAGCAGTACGTC. Translated: CASMASGTGEQYV.

The chain carries TRBV4-1 and TRBJ1-5; no clear D gene. Germline CDR1 and CDR2: MGHRA and YSYEKL. The CDR3 runs to 16 residues. The ends were cut back, 0 bases at V and 6 bases at J, with 15 bases in the middle. The DNA of the CDR3 is TGCGCCAGCAGCCAAGATCTGAGAGGGTATGGTCAGCCCCAGCATTTT. Translating gives CASSQDLRGYGQPQHF.

The chain carries TRBV6-4 and TRBJ2-3; 9 positions match TRBD2. The J segment lost 4 bases and the V segment lost 3 bases, leaving 8 bases of the junction unmatched. The germline CDR1 and CDR2 sequences are MRHNA and SNTAGT. CDR3 size: 16 residues. The DNA for the CDR3 is TGTGCCAGCAGTGAGGGGGCGGGAGGGCCCCCAGATACGCAGTATTTT. It encodes CASSEGAGGPPDTQYF.

The chain links TRBV10-3 to TRBJ2-3; D might be TRBD2 (5 bases). V lost 10 bases and J lost 5, with 16 bases in between. The CDR3 runs 13 residues. The germline V gene encodes CDR1 ENHRY and CDR2 SYGVKD. CDR3 nucleotide sequence: TGTGCCACGGGGAGAGGGTTTGAAGATACGCAGTATTTT. It yields the protein CATGRGFEDTQYF.

The chain joins TRBV7-9 to TRBJ2-7, with 9 positions matching TRBD1. Germline assignment: CDR1 SEHNR and CDR2 FQNEAQ (reference sequence). V was clipped by 3 bases and J by 6 bases; unmatched bases: 6. The CDR3 totals 14 residues. Here the CDR3 reads CASSLGTGLREQYV. CDR3 sequence (DNA): TGTGCCAGCAGCTTGGGGACAGGGCTACGCGAGCAGTACGTC.

The CDR3 nucleotides are TGTGCCAGCAGCCAAGCCCAGGGGAACACTGAAGCTTTCTTT. Its protein is CASSQAQGNTEAFF. V and J are TRBV3-1 (or the pseudogene TRBV3-2) and TRBJ1-1; tentatively, D is TRBD1 (5 bases). V was shortened by 1 base and J by 1 base, with 7 bases between the two germline ends. Germline values: CDR1 LGHDT, CDR2 YNNKEL (reference sequence). The CDR3 has 14 amino acids.

The V gene is TRBV18, the J gene TRBJ2-6; D might be TRBD2 (6 bases). The CDR3 sequence is 17 residues long. Trimming took off 5 bases at V and 0 bases at J, with 14 bases between the two ends. Germline-derived CDR1 and CDR2 are KGHSH and LQKENI. CDR3 nucleotides: TGTGCCAGCTCATTAAACGGGGGTTTCTCTGGGGCCAACGTCCTGACTTTC. This gives the protein CASSLNGGFSGANVLTF.

J is TRBJ2-4 and V is TRBV3-1 (or the pseudogene TRBV3-2); maybe TRBD2 (6 bases). V shed 0 bases and J shed 7 bases, with 10 bases lying between them. Germline V CDR1 and CDR2: LGHDT, YNNKEL (reference sequence). The CDR3 extends over 14 amino acids. The chain's CDR3 is CASSQEGGRNIQYF. CDR3 DNA sequence: TGTGCCAGCAGCCAAGAGGGGGGTAGGAACATTCAGTACTTC.

On this clone: This CDR3 is also generated by other DNA sequences in the sample. V gene TRBV19 combines with J gene TRBJ1-4, with no clear D. The V gene lost 1 base and the J gene lost 5 bases, with 8 bases spanning the gap. The germline CDR1 and CDR2 sequences are LNHDA and SQIVND (reference sequence). The CDR3 has 14 amino acids. The CDR3 DNA sequence: TGTGCCAGTAGTATAGGTGGGCGCAATGAAAAACTGTTTTTT. Translating it yields CASSIGGRNEKLFF.

This chain links TRBV7-9 with TRBJ2-2; D is unclear. Trimming left V 5 bases short and J 0 bases short, with 10 bases between. The germline V gene encodes CDR1 SEHNR and CDR2 FQNEAQ (reference sequence). The CDR3 is 15 residues long. CDR3 protein: CASSLDIANTGELFF. The DNA of the CDR3 is TGTGCCAGCAGCCTCGATATAGCGAACACCGGGGAGCTGTTTTTT.

V is TRBV7-8 and J is TRBJ2-4; 7 bases agree with TRBD2. CDR1 is SGHVS, CDR2 FQNEAQ, per germline. This CDR3 contains 14 residues. V lost 5 bases to trimming and J lost 9 bases; unmatched junction nucleotides: 10. The DNA of the CDR3 is TGTGCCAGCAGCCCCTCTACTAGCGTTATCATTCAGTACTTC. Amino acid sequence: CASSPSTSVIIQYF.

The rearrangement joins TRBV7-9 to TRBJ2-7; a possible D gene is TRBD2 (6 bases). This CDR3 region has 18 residues. V was pared by 4 bases and J by 7 bases, with 29 bases between. Germline CDR1 SEHNR, CDR2 FQNEAQ (reference sequence). The CDR3: CASSSRFSGTLIPGEQYF. CDR3 nucleotides: TGTGCCAGCAGCTCCCGGTTCAGTGGGACTCTCATCCCGGGGGAGCAGTACTTC.

The chain links TRBV15 to TRBJ2-5; no definite D call. The V end lost 5 bases, the J end lost 5 bases, and 12 bases lay between the germline ends. CDR3 size: 13 residues. The V gene's germline CDR1 is LNHNV and CDR2 YYDKDF (reference sequence). CDR3 DNA: TGTGCCACCAGCGTCGGGTCTCACGAGACCCAGTACTTC. Its protein product is CATSVGSHETQYF. Full variable domain (rest looked up from reference TRBV15 and TRBJ2-5): DAMVIQNPRYQVTQFGKPVTLSCSQTLNHNVMYWYQQKSSQAPKLLFHYYDKDFNNEADTPDNFQSRRPNTSFCFLDIRSPGLGDTAMYLCATSVGSHETQYFGPGTRLLVL.

The rearrangement joins TRBV28 to TRBJ2-7, with D possibly TRBD1 on 6 matching bases. The CDR3 is 15 amino acids. Germline V CDR1 and CDR2: MDHEN, SYDVKM. Trimming removed 5 bases from V and 2 bases from J, with 16 bases in between. The CDR3 nucleotides are TGTGCCAGCAGTCCTACAGGGTGGGGAGCCTACGAGCAGTACGTC. Amino acid sequence: CASSPTGWGAYEQYV.

The CDR3 sequence is CASSLNVVRVYGYTF. The CDR3, as DNA: TGTGCCAGCAGCTTAAACGTAGTACGGGTCTATGGCTACACCTTC. The chain links TRBV7-2 to TRBJ1-2; D is unresolved. V was pared by 2 bases and J by 4 bases, with 14 bases between. Germline CDR1 reads SGHTA; CDR2 reads FQGNSA. The CDR3 loop spans 15 amino acids.